Presented here are 19 T cell receptor beta chains from one specimen sequenced in a study of cytomegalovirus exposure and HLA in healthy donors. PCR was performed using 60 Vbeta and 13 Jbeta primers. Some clones are missing from TCRdb's copy, which holds only in-frame ones; the method was immunoSEQ multiplex PCR. This table holds 180,000 or so clones, 9.5% found once. Sequenced: PBMCs. The receptors originated from a woman aged 25 to 39 in good health and CMV-seropositive.

The chain joins TRBV25-1 to TRBJ1-1; D is unclear. Germline V lookup: CDR1 MGHDK, CDR2 SYGVNS. V was clipped by 8 bases and J by 4 bases, with 14 bases between them. There are 13 residues in the CDR3. Here the CDR3 DNA reads TGTGCCAGCGAACCGGGCGGGCTCACTGAAGCTTTCTTT. It codes for CASEPGGLTEAFF.

This CDR3 reads CASSLDTTDTQYF. CDR3 sequence (DNA): TGCGCCAGCAGCTTGGACACCACAGATACGCAGTATTTT. This chain joins TRBV5-1 and TRBJ2-3; no firm D call. Germline V gene sequence: CDR1 SGHRS, CDR2 YFSETQ. V lost 0 bases and J 2 bases, leaving 4 bases between the germline ends. This CDR3 contains 13 residues.

The V and J genes are TRBV9 and TRBJ2-3; no definite D call. Looked up from germline, CDR1 is SGDLS and CDR2 is YYNGEE. V lost 2 bases, J lost 2 bases, and 6 bases lay in between. The length of the CDR3 is 13 residues. Here the CDR3 reads CASSVLATDTQYF. In DNA, the CDR3 is TGTGCCAGCAGCGTGTTAGCCACAGATACGCAGTATTTT.

This sequence joins TRBV7-9 and TRBJ2-2; 11 nucleotides agree with TRBD2. The J segment lost 7 bases and the V segment lost 5 bases, leaving 9 bases of the junction unmatched. Per germline, CDR1 SEHNR and CDR2 FQNEAQ (reference sequence). The CDR3 contains 16 residues. CDR3 region: CASSHWGLAVSGELFF. CDR3 nucleotide sequence: TGTGCCAGCAGCCACTGGGGACTAGCGGTGAGCGGGGAGCTGTTTTTT.

The rearrangement links TRBV27 to TRBJ1-2; D gene unclear. The CDR3 is 10 residues long. Germline lookup yields CDR1 MNHEY and CDR2 SMNVEV (reference sequence). Deletions cut 5 bases from V and 8 bases from J, with 6 bases between. The CDR3, as DNA: TGTGCCAGCAGTGCCGGGGGCTACACCTTC. Translating gives CASSAGGYTF.

This sequence joins TRBV5-1 and TRBJ2-1, with D possibly matching TRBD1 (6 bases). Between the trimmed V and J ends, which lost 7 bases and 0 bases, there was a span of 14 bases. The CDR3 consists of 15 residues. Per the germline V gene, CDR1 is SGHRS and CDR2 is YFSETQ. The CDR3 loop reads CASRPTGLSYNEQFF. The CDR3 DNA reads TGCGCCAGCCGACCTACAGGGCTCTCCTACAATGAGCAGTTCTTC.

The chain links TRBV9 to TRBJ1-2; TRBD1 matches 9 bases. Trimming took 3 bases from V and 7 from J; bases not matched to a gene: 7. In germline, CDR1 is SGDLS, CDR2 YYNGEE. The CDR3 runs to 14 residues. The CDR3 DNA follows: TGTGCCAGCAGCGACGGGACAGGGATTTTTGGCTACACCTTC. Protein sequence: CASSDGTGIFGYTF.

This clone has a handful of counts. The chain joins TRBV2 to TRBJ1-2, with 9 positions matching TRBD1. J lost 4 bases, V lost 6 bases, and 6 bases had no gene match. Germline CDR1 and CDR2: SNHLY and FYNNEI. The CDR3 has 14 amino acids. In DNA, the CDR3 is TGTGCCAGCAGAACTCCGGGACAGGGCTATGGCTACACCTTC. This sequence encodes CASRTPGQGYGYTF. The entire variable domain, with the rest obtained from reference TRBV2 and TRBJ1-2, is as follows: EPEVTQTPSHQVTQMGQEVILRCVPISNHLYFYWYRQILGQKVEFLVSFYNNEISEKSEIFDDQFSVERPDGSNFTLKIRSTKLEDSAMYFCASRTPGQGYGYTFGSGTRLTVV.

This clone appeared a few times. The chain is built from TRBV6-1 and TRBJ2-5, with TRBD1 as a possible D gene (6 bases). Trimming stripped 2 bases from V and 5 bases from J, with 18 bases between. This CDR3 has 16 residues. The V gene's germline CDR1 is MNHNS and CDR2 SASEGT. The CDR3, as DNA: TGTGCCAGCAGTGAACTCCCGGCCCAGGGGACGGAGACCCAGTACTTC. It is translated as CASSELPAQGTETQYF.

This clone was picked up a small number of times. The rearrangement joins TRBV4-1 to TRBJ2-3; tentatively, D is TRBD1 (6 bases). Looked up from germline, CDR1 is MGHRA and CDR2 is YSYEKL. The CDR3 loop spans 13 amino acids. Between the trimmed V and J ends, which lost 0 bases and 9 bases, there was a span of 10 bases. As DNA, the CDR3 is TGCGCCAGCAGCCAAGACTTCCAGGGGACGCAGTATTTT. This translates into CASSQDFQGTQYF.

This clone was counted only a few times. This sequence joins TRBV6-5 and TRBJ2-3, with D tentatively TRBD1 (5 bases). The ends were cut back, 0 bases at V and 2 bases at J, with 12 bases in the middle. The CDR3 length is 16 residues. Germline CDR1 reads MNHEY; CDR2 reads SVGAGI. The CDR3 loop reads CASSYSGQGYTDTQYF. In DNA form, the CDR3 reads TGTGCCAGCAGTTACTCTGGGCAGGGCTACACAGATACGCAGTATTTT.

The chain couples TRBV7-9 to TRBJ2-5, with D hard to call. The germline V gene has CDR1 SEHNR and CDR2 FQNEAQ (reference sequence). V lost 2 bases and J 1 base, leaving 8 bases between the germline ends. The CDR3 sequence is 14 residues long. CDR3 bases: TGTGCCAGCAGCTTACTCTCCGGCCAAGAGACCCAGTACTTC. It codes for CASSLLSGQETQYF.

The rearrangement joins TRBV7-2 to TRBJ1-3, with D unclear. Trimming shortened V by 5 bases and J by 0 bases, and 14 bases separated the two germline ends. This CDR3 has 16 residues. CDR1 and CDR2 from the germline V gene are SGHTA and FQGNSA. The CDR3 is CASSLLLISSGNTIYF. The CDR3, as DNA: TGTGCCAGCAGCCTCTTACTGATAAGCTCTGGAAACACCATATATTTT. The variable domain in full, completed from reference TRBV7-2 and TRBJ1-3, reads GAGVSQSPSNKVTEKGKDVELRCDPISGHTALYWYRQSLGQGLEFLIYFQGNSAPDKSGLPSDRFSAERTGGSVSTLTIQRTQQEDSAVYLCASSLLLISSGNTIYFGEGSWLTVV.

There are a few counts of this clone. This sample also contains other DNA sequences that code for the same CDR3. This chain links TRBV7-9 with TRBJ1-4; 9 bases agree with TRBD1. The CDR3 consists of 15 residues. Trimming took 1 base from V and 8 from J; bases not matched to a gene: 5. Germline V gene sequence: CDR1 SEHNR, CDR2 FQNEAQ (reference sequence). The DNA of the CDR3 is TGTGCCAGCAGCTTAGGATGGACAGGGGACGAAAAACTGTTTTTT. This encodes CASSLGWTGDEKLFF. The whole variable domain, filled in from reference TRBV7-9 and TRBJ1-4, reads DTGVSQNPRHKITKRGQNVTFRCDPISEHNRLYWYRQTLGQGPEFLTYFQNEAQLEKSRLLSDRFSAERPKGSFSTLEIQRTEQGDSAMYLCASSLGWTGDEKLFFGSGTQLSVL.

This clone was detected only a few times. V and J are TRBV5-1 and TRBJ1-1; no reliable D call. V was trimmed by 0 bases and J by 0 bases, leaving 12 bases between them. The CDR3 runs to 16 residues. In germline, CDR1 is SGHRS, CDR2 YFSETQ. The CDR3 region is CASSLDGVVMNTEAFF. Here the CDR3 DNA reads TGCGCCAGCAGCTTGGACGGTGTAGTCATGAACACTGAAGCTTTCTTT.

V gene TRBV9 combines with J gene TRBJ2-3, with 8 nucleotides matching TRBD2. The CDR3 has 15 amino acids. Germline values: CDR1 SGDLS, CDR2 YYNGEE. Trimming took 2 bases from V and 4 from J; bases not matched to a gene: 6. CDR3 amino acids: CASSVVSGTPDTQYF. The CDR3 bases are TGTGCCAGCAGCGTGGTTAGCGGGACCCCAGATACGCAGTATTTT.

This clone was counted a few times. This rearrangement joins TRBV2 to TRBJ2-5, with a weak D call TRBD2 (5 bases). With 4 bases removed from V and 0 bases from J, the gap between germline ends came to 9 bases. Germline-derived CDR1 and CDR2 are SNHLY and FYNNEI. CDR3 length: 14 residues. The CDR3 loop is CASSVGANQETQYF. The CDR3 region has the DNA TGTGCCAGCAGTGTGGGAGCAAACCAAGAGACCCAGTACTTC.

This clone was seen a few times. The chain uses TRBV6-6 and TRBJ1-1; TRBD1 is a possible D gene (5 bases). Germline V gene data show CDR1 as MNHNY and CDR2 as SVGAGI (reference sequence). The length of the CDR3 is 12 residues. V was clipped by 11 bases and J by 2 bases, with 12 bases between them. The CDR3 sequence is CAERGSNTEAFF. The CDR3 coding sequence is TGTGCCGAACGGGGGAGTAACACTGAAGCTTTCTTT.

J is TRBJ1-1 and V is TRBV29-1, with 7 bases aligning to TRBD1. Trimming cost V 8 bases and J 3 bases; bases outside gene matches: 6. The CDR3 is 12 amino acids. Germline CDR1 is SQVTM and CDR2 is ANQGSEA. As DNA, the CDR3 is TGCAGCCTTCAGGGGGGTCACACTGAAGCTTTCTTT. Its protein product is CSLQGGHTEAFF.